The entry below describes one TCR beta chain. This specimen comes from a study of T cells in Graves' hyperthyroidism and ophthalmopathy. Researchers amplified the TCR beta CDR3 regions from RNA transcripts. A first-round RT-PCR of the TCR CDR3 used the HTBI primer set. TCRdb re-derived calls from the multiplex PCR reads in MiXCR, one entry per CDR3 protein. The sample records approximately 590,000 distinct CDR3 sequences, 15% to 19% being singletons. Per germline, CDR1 MNHNS and CDR2 SASEGT. This CDR3 has 16 amino acids. Trimming cost V 6 bases and J 6 bases, with 21 bases left between them. Stable Graves' hyperthyroidism meant no ophthalmopathy progression within 18 months. Hyperthyroidism patients were newly diagnosed, had disease duration under 2 months, and were aged 18 to 65 years. The study based diagnoses on clinical symptoms, serum thyroxine and TRAb, thyroid ultrasound and orbital computed tomography.

J is TRBJ2-1 and V is TRBV6-1; the D gene is possibly TRBD2 (5 bases). This clonotype was obtained from a woman aged 25 to 45 with Graves' hyperthyroidism. Sequencing input: blood. The CDR3 protein is CASRRGFESVVNEQFF. The CDR3 DNA sequence: TGTGCCAGCAGGAGAGGGTTTGAAAGCGTAGTCAATGAGCAGTTCTTC.